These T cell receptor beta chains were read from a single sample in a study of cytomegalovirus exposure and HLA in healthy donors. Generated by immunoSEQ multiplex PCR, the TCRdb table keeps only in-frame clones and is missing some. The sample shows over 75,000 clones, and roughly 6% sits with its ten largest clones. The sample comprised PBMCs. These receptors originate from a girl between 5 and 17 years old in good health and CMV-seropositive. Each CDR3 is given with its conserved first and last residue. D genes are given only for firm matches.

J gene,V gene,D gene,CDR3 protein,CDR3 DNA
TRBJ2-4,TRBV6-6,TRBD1,CASSQDRVKNIQYF,TGTGCCAGCAGTCAAGACAGGGTCAAAAACATTCAGTACTTC
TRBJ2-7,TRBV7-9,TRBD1,CASSPRDRDYEQYF,TGTGCCAGCAGCCCTAGGGACAGGGACTACGAGCAGTACTTC
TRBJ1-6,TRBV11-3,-,CASSPGKGSPLHF,TGTGCCAGCAGCCCGGGAAAAGGTTCACCCCTCCACTTT
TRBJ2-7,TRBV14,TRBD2,CASSHPTGGFPYEQYF,TGTGCCAGCAGCCATCCTACCGGGGGGTTCCCCTACGAGCAGTACTTC
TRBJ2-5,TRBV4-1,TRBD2,CASSQGRGGRETQYF,TGCGCCAGCAGCCAAGGGCGGGGGGGCCGAGAGACCCAGTACTTC
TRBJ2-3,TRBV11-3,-,CASSAPGDTQYF,TGTGCCAGCAGCGCCCCGGGAGATACGCAGTATTTT
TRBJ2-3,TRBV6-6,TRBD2,CASSTLAGGATDTQYF,TGTGCCAGCAGTACCTTAGCGGGGGGCGCCACAGATACGCAGTATTTT
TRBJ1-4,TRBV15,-,CATSLKRGTHEKLFF,TGTGCCACCAGCCTTAAGAGAGGGACTCACGAAAAACTGTTTTTT
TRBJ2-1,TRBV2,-,CASSEALSSYNEQFF,TGTGCCAGCAGTGAAGCCCTTAGCTCCTACAATGAGCAGTTCTTC
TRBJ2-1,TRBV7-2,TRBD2,CASSLGSGGYNNEQFF,TGTGCCAGCAGCTTAGGAAGCGGGGGGTACAACAATGAGCAGTTCTTC
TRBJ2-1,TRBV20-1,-,CSARDSPEQFF,TGCAGTGCTAGAGACAGTCCTGAGCAGTTCTTC
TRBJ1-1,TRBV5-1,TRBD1,CASSPNPLPGGRTEDFF,TGCGCCAGCAGCCCCAATCCATTACCAGGGGGGAGGACTGAAGATTTCTTT
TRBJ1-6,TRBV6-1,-,CASSEDSAEGTPLHF,TGTGCCAGCAGTGAAGATAGTGCGGAGGGAACACCCCTCCACTTT
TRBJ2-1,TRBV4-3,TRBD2,CASSPDRGGYNEQFF,TGCGCCAGCAGCCCAGACCGCGGGGGGTATAATGAGCAGTTCTTC
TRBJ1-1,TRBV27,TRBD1,CASSPQGQPEAFF,TGTGCCAGCAGTCCACAGGGACAGCCTGAAGCTTTCTTT
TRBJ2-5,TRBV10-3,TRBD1,CATNRDRDETQYF,TGTGCCACCAACCGGGACAGAGATGAGACCCAGTACTTC
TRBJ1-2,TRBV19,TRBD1,CASSTTPAGGVDGYTF,TGTGCCAGTAGTACCACCCCGGCAGGGGGCGTCGATGGCTACACCTTC
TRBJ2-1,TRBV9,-,CASSERSDGEQFF,TGTGCCAGCAGCGAGCGCTCCGATGGTGAGCAGTTCTTC
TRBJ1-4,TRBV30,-,CAWSIQGKLFF,TGTGCCTGGAGTATACAGGGTAAACTGTTTTTT
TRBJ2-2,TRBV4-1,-,CASRPTGNTGELFF,TGCGCCAGCAGACCCACGGGGAACACCGGGGAGCTGTTTTTT
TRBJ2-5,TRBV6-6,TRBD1,CASSPGQGRETQYF,TGTGCCAGCAGTCCAGGACAGGGGAGGGAGACCCAGTACTTC
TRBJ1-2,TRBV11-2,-,CASSQGRDYGYTF,TGTGCCAGCAGCCAGGGCAGGGACTATGGCTACACCTTC
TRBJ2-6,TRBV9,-,CASRGTTGTRASGANVLTF,TGTGCCAGCAGAGGAACCACCGGGACAAGAGCCTCTGGGGCCAACGTCCTGACTTTC
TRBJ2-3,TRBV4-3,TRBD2,CASSPTGGRTDTQYF,TGCGCCAGCAGCCCAACGGGGGGTAGGACAGATACGCAGTATTTT
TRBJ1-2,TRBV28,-,CASRLGGASYGYTF,TGTGCCAGCAGGTTAGGAGGGGCGTCCTATGGCTACACCTTC
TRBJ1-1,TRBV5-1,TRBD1,CASSRDRGMNTEAFF,TGCGCCAGCAGCCGGGACAGGGGTATGAACACTGAAGCTTTCTTT
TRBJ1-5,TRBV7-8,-,CASSPDRLSNQPQHF,TGTGCCAGCAGCCCCGACAGGCTGTCAAATCAGCCCCAGCATTTT
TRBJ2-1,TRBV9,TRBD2,CASSSGGPPEQFF,TGTGCCAGCAGCTCGGGGGGGCCGCCTGAGCAGTTCTTC
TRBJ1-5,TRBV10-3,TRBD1,CAISDSTGSGQGGSNQPQHF,TGTGCCATCAGTGACTCCACCGGAAGCGGACAGGGGGGCTCAAATCAGCCCCAGCATTTT
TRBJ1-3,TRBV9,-,CASSVGDGGSGNTIYF,TGTGCCAGCAGCGTAGGGGACGGGGGCTCTGGAAACACCATATATTTT
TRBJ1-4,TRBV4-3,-,CASSQDQGGNEKLFF,TGCGCCAGCAGCCAAGATCAAGGAGGGAATGAAAAACTGTTTTTT
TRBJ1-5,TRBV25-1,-,CASSESGQPQHF,TGTGCCAGCAGTGAATCGGGTCAGCCCCAGCATTTT
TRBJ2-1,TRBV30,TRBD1,CAWLPGTDNEQFF,TGTGCCTGGCTTCCCGGGACAGATAATGAGCAGTTCTTC
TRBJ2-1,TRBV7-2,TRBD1,CASSSSGTGTYNEQFF,TGTGCCAGCAGCTCCTCCGGGACAGGGACTTACAATGAGCAGTTCTTC
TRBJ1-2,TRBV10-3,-,CAISVEGANYGYTF,TGTGCCATCAGTGTTGAGGGAGCTAACTATGGCTACACCTTC
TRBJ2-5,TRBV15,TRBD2,CATRVRGLAEQETQYF,TGTGCCACCAGAGTACGGGGACTAGCGGAGCAAGAGACCCAGTACTTC
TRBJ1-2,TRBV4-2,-,CASSQDRTAYGYTF,TGTGCCAGCAGCCAAGATCGGACAGCCTATGGCTACACCTTC
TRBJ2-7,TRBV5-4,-,CASSWDRGKEYEQYF,TGTGCCAGCAGTTGGGATCGGGGGAAAGAATACGAGCAGTACTTC
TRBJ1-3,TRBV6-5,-,CASSYIRGGNTIYF,TGTGCCAGCAGTTACATCAGGGGTGGAAACACCATATATTTT
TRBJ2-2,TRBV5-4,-,CAIAAAGELFF,TGTGCCATCGCGGCAGCCGGGGAGCTGTTTTTT
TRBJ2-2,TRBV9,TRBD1,CASSVAQGALTGELFF,TGTGCCAGCAGCGTAGCACAGGGGGCCCTAACCGGGGAGCTGTTTTTT
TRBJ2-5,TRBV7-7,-,CASSLGGGGETQYF,TGTGCCAGCAGCTTAGGCGGGGGCGGCGAGACCCAGTACTTC
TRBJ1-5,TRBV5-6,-,CASSLGGQVNQPQHF,TGTGCCAGCAGCTTGGGAGGGCAGGTTAATCAGCCCCAGCATTTT
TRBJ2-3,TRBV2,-,CASREGSDTQYF,TGTGCCAGCAGGGAGGGGTCTGATACGCAGTATTTT
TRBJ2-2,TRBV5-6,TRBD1,CASSSGQVFSGELFF,TGTGCCAGCAGCTCCGGACAGGTTTTCAGCGGGGAGCTGTTTTTT
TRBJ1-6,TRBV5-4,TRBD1,CASSLSGTGASPLHF,TGTGCCAGCAGCTTGTCCGGGACAGGGGCTTCACCCCTCCACTTT
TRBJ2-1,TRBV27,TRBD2,CASRTSGTHNEQFF,TGTGCCAGCCGAACTAGCGGGACCCACAATGAGCAGTTCTTC
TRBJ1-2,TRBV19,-,CASSTGAANYGYTF,TGTGCCAGTAGTACAGGGGCTGCTAACTATGGCTACACCTTC
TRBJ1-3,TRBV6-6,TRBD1,CASSRGTGNSGNTIYF,TGTGCCAGCAGTCGCGGGACAGGGAACTCTGGAAACACCATATATTTT
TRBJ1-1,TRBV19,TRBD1,CASSVTGKNTEAFF,TGTGCCAGTAGTGTGACAGGGAAAAACACTGAAGCTTTCTTT
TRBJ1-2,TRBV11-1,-,CASSPSNYGYTF,TGTGCCAGCAGCCCATCTAACTATGGCTACACCTTC
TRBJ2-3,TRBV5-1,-,CASSLATWRDTQYF,TGCGCCAGCAGCTTGGCCACTTGGCGGGATACGCAGTATTTT
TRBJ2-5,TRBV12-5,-,CASGLVLGGPYQETQYF,TGTGCTAGTGGTTTGGTCTTGGGGGGGCCTTACCAAGAGACCCAGTACTTC
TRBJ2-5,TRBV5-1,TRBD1,CASSKGQQETQYF,TGCGCCAGCAGTAAGGGACAGCAAGAGACCCAGTACTTC